The 10 T cell receptor beta chains presented below share a single source sample, sequenced in a study of Ad26.COV2.S vaccination and SARS-CoV-2 variants (dated by TCRdb to 2020 to 2023). The meaning of the sample's treatment or condition label: 15 to 20 received Ad26.COV2.S at low or high dose, single or two shots; about 5 received placebo; per-sample allocation not given. Repertoires of vaccine and placebo recipients were sequenced from samples taken on day 63 after the first injection. The protocol used for the library was the immunoSEQ multiplex PCR assay. Not all clones reach the TCRdb copy of this immuneACCESS table, which keeps in-frame sequences only. Checked studies attribute under half of the gap to unresolved V genes and leave the rest unexplained. This sample lists hundreds of thousands of clones; roughly 91% were detected once. The top ten clonotypes cover 5% of the sample. Here the sequenced sample was peripheral blood, taken in a trial of Ad26.COV2.S vaccine versus placebo. Receptors originate from a person between 18 and 60 years old who received the Ad26.COV2.S COVID-19 vaccine or a placebo.

This rearrangement joins TRBV7-8 to TRBJ2-2; 14 nucleotides agree with TRBD2. There are 16 residues in the CDR3. Unmatched junction bases numbered 4, after V lost 2 bases and J lost 8 bases. The germline V gene encodes CDR1 SGHVS and CDR2 FQNEAQ. The CDR3 DNA reads TGTGCCAGCAGCTTAACGGGACTAGCGGGAGCGGGGGAGCTGTTTTTT. Translated: CASSLTGLAGAGELFF.

V is TRBV29-1 and J is TRBJ2-7, with 10 bases aligning to TRBD1. The germline V gene has CDR1 SQVTM and CDR2 ANQGSEA. CDR3 length equals 12 residues. Germline trimming cut 5 bases from V and 9 bases from J; bases unmatched to any gene: 7. CDR3 residues: CSVRGQGLAQYF. The CDR3 coding sequence is TGCAGCGTTAGGGGACAGGGGCTGGCGCAGTACTTC.

Worth noting for this clone: A junction boundary mismatches the germline segment, possibly from a read error. The identical CDR3 is also encoded by other nucleotide sequences in the sample. The CDR3 bases are TGTGCTAGCAGTACTAGCGGGAGTACTGTCGAGCAGTACTTC. Translation gives CASSTSGSTVEQYF. This chain uses TRBV28 with TRBJ2-7; 11 bases match TRBD2. The CDR3 is 14 residues long. Per germline, CDR1 MDHEN and CDR2 SYDVKM.

The gene calls are TRBV12-3 or TRBV12-4 and TRBJ2-1; D not certain. CDR3 length: 12 residues. The ends were cut back, 5 bases at V and 6 bases at J, with 8 bases in the middle. Here the CDR3 DNA reads TGTGCCAGCAGTCAGACCCTCAATGAGCAGTTCTTC. It specifies CASSQTLNEQFF.

The chain has TRBV2 and TRBJ1-1, with 7 nucleotides matching TRBD1. In germline, CDR1 is SNHLY, CDR2 FYNNEI. The CDR3 is 14 residues long. V shed 4 bases, J shed 3 bases, and the junction held 5 bases outside the gene matches. In nucleotides, the CDR3 is TGTGCCAGCAGTGTGGGCGACAGGGACACTGAAGCTTTCTTT. Translated: CASSVGDRDTEAFF.

The chain combines TRBV28 with TRBJ2-7; 9 bases map to TRBD1. Germline loops: CDR1 MDHEN, CDR2 SYDVKM. The CDR3 runs 14 residues. V lost 5 bases to trimming and J lost 7 bases; unmatched junction nucleotides: 9. CDR3 coding DNA: TGTGCCAGCAGTCCGCCGGGACAGGGCCTTGAGCAGTACTTC. Amino acid sequence: CASSPPGQGLEQYF.

This chain connects TRBV11-2 to TRBJ2-1; TRBD2 matches 9 bases. CDR1 is SGHAT and CDR2 is FQNNGV in the germline V gene. This CDR3 region has 15 residues. Trimming removed 5 bases from V and 5 bases from J; junction bases left unmatched: 7. This chain's CDR3 is CASSPLAGDHNEQFF. The CDR3 DNA follows: TGTGCCAGCAGCCCCTTAGCGGGAGACCACAATGAGCAGTTCTTC.

CDR3 region: CASSDPGQWNTEAFF. CDR3 coding DNA: TGTGCCAGCAGTGACCCGGGACAATGGAACACTGAAGCTTTCTTT. The chain couples TRBV2 to TRBJ1-1; possible D gene TRBD1, 6 bases. The length of the CDR3 is 15 residues. From germline, CDR1 is SNHLY and CDR2 FYNNEI. V dropped 3 bases and J dropped 1 base, with 12 bases sitting between them.

The rearrangement joins TRBV19 to TRBJ1-6; 7 bases are a match to TRBD1. CDR3 length: 15 amino acids. V trimming: 8 bases; J trimming: 9 bases; junction bases outside the gene matches: 13. Germline V CDR1 and CDR2: LNHDA, SQIVND (reference sequence). This CDR3 reads CASSRQGGLSSPLHF. CDR3 bases: TGTGCCAGTTCGCGGCAGGGGGGTTTGAGTTCACCCCTCCACTTT.

The chain employs TRBV6-2 or TRBV6-3 and TRBJ2-7; 10 bases map to TRBD1. Germline V gives CDR1 MNHEY, CDR2 SVGEGT. The CDR3 spans 13 residues. J was trimmed by 6 bases and V by 6 bases; bases with no gene match: 5. The CDR3 sequence: CASSRDRGGEQYF. The CDR3 DNA reads as TGTGCCAGCAGCCGGGACAGGGGTGGCGAGCAGTACTTC.